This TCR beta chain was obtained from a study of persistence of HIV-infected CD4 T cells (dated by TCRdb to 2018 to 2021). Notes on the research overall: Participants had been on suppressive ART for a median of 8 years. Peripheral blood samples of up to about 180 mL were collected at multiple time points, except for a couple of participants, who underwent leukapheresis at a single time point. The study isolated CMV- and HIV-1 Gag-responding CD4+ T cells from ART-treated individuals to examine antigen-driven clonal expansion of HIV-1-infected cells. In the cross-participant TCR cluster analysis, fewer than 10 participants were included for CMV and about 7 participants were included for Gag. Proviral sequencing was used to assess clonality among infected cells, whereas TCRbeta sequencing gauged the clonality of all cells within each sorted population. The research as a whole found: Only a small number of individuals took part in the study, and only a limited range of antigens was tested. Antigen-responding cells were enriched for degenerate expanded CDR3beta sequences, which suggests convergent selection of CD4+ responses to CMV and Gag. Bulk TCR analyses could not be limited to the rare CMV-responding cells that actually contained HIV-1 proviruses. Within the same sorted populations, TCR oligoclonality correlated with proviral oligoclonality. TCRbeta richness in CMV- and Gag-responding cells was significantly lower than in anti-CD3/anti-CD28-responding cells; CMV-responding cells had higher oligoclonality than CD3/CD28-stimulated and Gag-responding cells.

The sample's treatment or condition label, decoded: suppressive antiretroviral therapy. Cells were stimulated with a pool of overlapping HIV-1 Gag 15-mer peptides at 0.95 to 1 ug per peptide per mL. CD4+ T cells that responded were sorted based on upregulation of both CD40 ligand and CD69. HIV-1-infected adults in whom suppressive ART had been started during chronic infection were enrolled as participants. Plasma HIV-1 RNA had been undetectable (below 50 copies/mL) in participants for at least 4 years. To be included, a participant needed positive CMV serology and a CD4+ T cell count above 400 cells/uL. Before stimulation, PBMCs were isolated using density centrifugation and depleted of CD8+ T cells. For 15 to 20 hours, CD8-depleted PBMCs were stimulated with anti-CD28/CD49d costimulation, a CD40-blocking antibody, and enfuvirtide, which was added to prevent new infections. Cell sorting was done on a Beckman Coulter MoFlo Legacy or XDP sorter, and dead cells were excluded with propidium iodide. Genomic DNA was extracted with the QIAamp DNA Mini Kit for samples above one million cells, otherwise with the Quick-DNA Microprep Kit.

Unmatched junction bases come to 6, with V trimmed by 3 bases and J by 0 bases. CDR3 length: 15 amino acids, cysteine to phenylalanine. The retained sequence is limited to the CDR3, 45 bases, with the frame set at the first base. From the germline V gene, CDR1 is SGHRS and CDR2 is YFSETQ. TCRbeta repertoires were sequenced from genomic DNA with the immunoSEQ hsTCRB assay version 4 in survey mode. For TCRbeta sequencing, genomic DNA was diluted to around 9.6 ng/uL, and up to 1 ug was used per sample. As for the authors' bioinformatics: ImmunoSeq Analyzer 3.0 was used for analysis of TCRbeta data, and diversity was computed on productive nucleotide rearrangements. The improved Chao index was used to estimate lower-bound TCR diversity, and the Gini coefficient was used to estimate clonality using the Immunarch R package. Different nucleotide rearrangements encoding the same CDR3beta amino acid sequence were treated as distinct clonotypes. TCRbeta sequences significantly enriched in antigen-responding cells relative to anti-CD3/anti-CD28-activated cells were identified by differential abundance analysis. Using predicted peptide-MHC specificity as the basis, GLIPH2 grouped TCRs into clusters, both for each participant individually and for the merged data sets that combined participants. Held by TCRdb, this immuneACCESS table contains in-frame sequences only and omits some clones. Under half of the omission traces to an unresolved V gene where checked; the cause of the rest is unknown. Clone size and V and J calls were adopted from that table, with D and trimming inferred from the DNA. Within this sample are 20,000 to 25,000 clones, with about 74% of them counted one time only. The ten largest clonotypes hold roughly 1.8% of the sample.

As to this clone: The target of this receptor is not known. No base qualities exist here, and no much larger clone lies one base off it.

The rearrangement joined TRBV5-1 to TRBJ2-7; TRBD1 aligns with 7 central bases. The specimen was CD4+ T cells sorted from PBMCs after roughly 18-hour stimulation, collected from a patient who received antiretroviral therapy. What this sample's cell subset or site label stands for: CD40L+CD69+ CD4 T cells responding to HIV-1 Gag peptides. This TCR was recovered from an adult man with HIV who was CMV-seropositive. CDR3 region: CASSSSPGGSYEQYF. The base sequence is TGCGCCAGCAGCTCCAGCCCAGGGGGCTCCTACGAGCAGTACTTC.